The T cell receptor beta chain described here comes from a study of T cells in Graves' hyperthyroidism and ophthalmopathy. Study-wide points: The model identified upcoming ophthalmopathy a median 6.5 months ahead of onset. In blood, most of the thyroid clonotypes expanded above 0.001 were also present.

For ophthalmopathy patients, the Clinical Activity Score was at least 3 and the NOSPECS grade at least 4; duration was under 3 months. Fresh 10 ml peripheral blood yielded PBMCs. Germline V gene sequence: CDR1 MNHEY, CDR2 SMNVEV (reference sequence). The CDR3 is made up of 15 amino acids. V shed 2 bases and J shed 1 base, with 9 bases lying between them. RNA transcripts were the template for amplifying TCR beta CDR3 regions. The TCR CDR3 was amplified in a first-round RT-PCR using the HTBI primer set. TCRdb analysed the multiplex PCR reads with MiXCR anew, one entry per CDR3 protein. This table holds about 300,000 distinct CDR3 sequences, roughly 20% found once. Worth noting for this clonotype: What it binds is unknown.

The chain recombines TRBV27 with TRBJ1-3; the D gene is possibly TRBD1 (5 bases). This clonotype was sampled from a man aged 50 to 59 with Graves' ophthalmopathy. The material sequenced was blood. The CDR3 loop is CASSLTGMSGNTIYF. The CDR3 DNA sequence: TGTGCCAGCAGTTTAACAGGAATGTCTGGAAACACCATATATTTT.